These 10 T cell receptor beta chains were all obtained from the same sample, sequenced in a study of T cells in Graves' hyperthyroidism and ophthalmopathy (dated by TCRdb to between 2017 and 2020). The receptor library was made with multiplex PCR. Sequenced on an Illumina HiSeq 2000. TCR beta CDR3 regions were amplified from RNA transcripts. The TCR CDR3 was subjected to a first round of RT-PCR using the HTBI primer set and the Qiagen OneStep RT-PCR kit. In-frame beta chains were kept once TCRdb had trimmed the public reads at Q25 with fastp and called clones with MiXCR. Records with the same CDR3 protein are collapsed into one entry carrying the most frequent genes and DNA. The sample has around 340,000 distinct CDR3 sequences on record, about 15% of them singletons. Around a third of the sample rests with the top ten. Sample: blood. Receptors were obtained from a young man with Graves' hyperthyroidism.

Only a few counts were recorded for this clonotype. The chain recombines TRBV29-1 with TRBJ2-7, with D hard to call. This CDR3 comprises 12 residues. Trimming stripped 6 bases from V and 5 bases from J, with 14 bases between. The germline V gene encodes CDR1 SQVTM and CDR2 ANQGSEA. The CDR3, as DNA: TGCAGCGTCGTAAGTCGTGTGAACGAGCAGTACTTC. Translated: CSVVSRVNEQYF.

This clonotype was observed a handful of times. The gene calls are TRBV3-1 and TRBJ1-1; D uncertain. The CDR3 has 13 residues. The germline CDR1 and CDR2 sequences are LGHDT and YNNKEL (reference sequence). The V and J ends lost 4 bases and 8 bases respectively, with 14 bases between them. The CDR3 nucleotides read TGTGCCAGCAGCCCCCAAAGTCTCAGCGAAGCTTTCTTT. Translated: CASSPQSLSEAFF.

CDR3 loop: CASSLGPQGGGYEQYF. The CDR3 DNA reads TGTGCCAGCAGCTTGGGACCACAGGGAGGGGGTTACGAGCAGTACTTC. The gene calls are TRBV5-4 and TRBJ2-7, with D possibly matching TRBD2 (7 bases). V dropped 0 bases and J dropped 4 bases, with 17 bases sitting between them. The CDR3 runs 16 residues. Germline-derived CDR1 and CDR2 are SGHNT and YYREEE (reference sequence).

This chain uses TRBV4-1 with TRBJ2-4; 7 positions agree with TRBD1. V lost 1 base and J lost 5; bases outside the gene matches: 2. This CDR3 contains 14 residues. From germline, CDR1 is MGHRA and CDR2 YSYEKL. CDR3 in DNA: TGCGCCAGCAGCCAAGCGGGGACAGAAAACATTCAGTACTTC. Amino acids: CASSQAGTENIQYF.

This clonotype was observed at least ten times. J is TRBJ2-7 and V is TRBV28; D remains ambiguous. The germline CDR1 and CDR2 sequences are MDHEN and SYDVKM. CDR3 size: 12 residues. V was clipped by 4 bases and J by 7 bases, with 11 bases between them. The CDR3 DNA follows: TGTGCCAGCAGTTCAGCGCTCGGGGAGCAGTACTTC. It translates to CASSSALGEQYF.

As for this clonotype: A much larger clone differs by one base, so this may be a read error. The V call is TRBV28, the J call TRBJ2-7; possibly TRBD2 for D (5 bases). Trimming stripped 4 bases from V and 7 bases from J, with 14 bases between. Germline V gene lookup returns CDR1 MDHEN and CDR2 SYDVKM. This CDR3 comprises 13 residues. The CDR3 spells CASSSVVGGEQYF. The CDR3 nucleotides read TGTGCCAGCAGTTCAGTGGTTGGCGGGGAGCAGTACTTC.

This clonotype was observed many times. The J gene is TRBJ2-2, the V gene TRBV18; D is perhaps TRBD1 or TRBD2 (5 bases each). The CDR3 contains 16 residues. With 3 bases removed from V and 2 bases from J, the gap between germline ends came to 13 bases. Germline CDR1 KGHSH, CDR2 LQKENI. The CDR3 DNA follows: TGTGCCAGCTCACCTCCTGGGACGGCTAACACCGGGGAGCTGTTTTTT. Its protein is CASSPPGTANTGELFF.

This clonotype was detected ten times or more. The chain recombines TRBV28 with TRBJ2-7; 8 nucleotides line up with TRBD1. Germline V gives CDR1 MDHEN, CDR2 SYDVKM. This CDR3 spans 14 amino acids. The trim removed 6 bases at V and 4 bases at J, leaving 8 bases unmatched. DNA of the CDR3: TGTGCCAGCAGGATAGGACAGGGTCAATACGAGCAGTACTTC. This encodes CASRIGQGQYEQYF.

This clonotype was counted many times. This rearrangement joins TRBV5-5 to TRBJ2-7; D gene unclear. V was cut by 7 bases and J by 3 bases, with 11 bases left in between. Looked up from germline, CDR1 is SGHKS and CDR2 is YYEKEE (reference sequence). The CDR3 covers 12 residues. CDR3 DNA: TGTGCCAGCTACCATCAAGACTACGAGCAGTACTTC. It translates to CASYHQDYEQYF.

Comment on this clonotype: Since a much larger clone is just one base distant, this may be a read error. The J gene is TRBJ1-1, the V gene TRBV7-8; TRBD1 might be the D (6 bases). Germline CDR1 and CDR2: SGHVS and FQNEAQ. CDR3 length: 14 amino acids. Between the trimmed V and J ends, which lost 3 bases and 0 bases, there was a span of 8 bases. The CDR3 loop is CASSLGALNTEAFF. Written as DNA, the CDR3 is TGTGCCAGCAGCTTGGGGGCTTTGAACACTGAAGCTTTCTTT.